A selection of T cell receptor beta chains follows, all from one sample in a study of T cell responses to AZD1222 COVID-19 vaccine. Measured with immunoSEQ multiplex PCR; TCRdb has only the in-frame clones, and not every one. The sample yields about 120,000 clones, approximately 85% seen once. The source material was peripheral blood, sampled on day 0 of AZD1222 vaccination. Receptors were obtained from an adult in good health. The CDR3 runs from the conserved cysteine through the conserved F or W. Each record gives: D gene, CDR3 length, clone size, J gene, V gene, CDR3 DNA, CDR3 protein. A D gene is named only where the DNA matches it firmly. Expanded clones are given a class, and other clones once, few, many or no size at all.

>NA|14|NA|TRBJ1-1|TRBV6-2/TRBV6-3
TGTGCCAGCAGTTACTCTGGGGGGAACACTGAAGCTTTCTTT
CASSYSGGNTEAFF
>NA|13|NA|TRBJ2-7|TRBV5-1
TGCGCCAGCAGCTTGAAGGGGGATGGCGAGCAGTACTTC
CASSLKGDGEQYF
>NA|14|NA|TRBJ2-2|TRBV27
TGTGCCAGCAGTTCCGGACAGAATACCGGGGAGCTGTTTTTT
CASSSGQNTGELFF
>NA|14|NA|TRBJ1-1|TRBV7-2
TGTGCCAGCAGCCCTCGACAGGCCCGGACTGAAGCTTTCTTT
CASSPRQARTEAFF
>NA|14|NA|TRBJ2-5|TRBV27
TGTGCCAGCAGTTTATTTGGGGCTTGGGAGACCCAGTACTTC
CASSLFGAWETQYF
>NA|17|NA|TRBJ1-1|TRBV5-1
TGCGCCAGCAGCACCCGGGGTTGGGGGCTACTGAACACTGAAGCTTTCTTT
CASSTRGWGLLNTEAFF
>NA|13|NA|TRBJ2-1|TRBV7-9
TGTGCCAGCAGCTTAGGACTAGGTACTGAGCAGTTCTTC
CASSLGLGTEQFF
>NA|15|NA|TRBJ2-7|TRBV19
TGTGCCAGTAGTGTCCCCGGGGGGCCCACCTACGAGCAGTACTTC
CASSVPGGPTYEQYF
>NA|15|NA|TRBJ2-5|TRBV7-9
TGTGCCAGCAGCTCTACGGGCGCCCACCAAGAGACCCAGTACTTC
CASSSTGAHQETQYF
>NA|16|NA|TRBJ1-1|TRBV7-2
TGTGCCAGCAGCCCCCGGGGGGCAGGGGTGGAAACTGAAGCTTTCTTT
CASSPRGAGVETEAFF
>TRBD1|15|NA|TRBJ1-6|TRBV2
TGTGCCAGCAGTGTTGGACAGGGTTATAATTCACCCCTCCACTTT
CASSVGQGYNSPLHF
>NA|17|NA|TRBJ2-5|TRBV14
TGTGCCAGCAGCCGAGGCGCGGGGGCCTCGCTTGGGGAGACCCAGTACTTC
CASSRGAGASLGETQYF
>NA|15|NA|TRBJ1-2|TRBV2
TGTGCCAGCAGCGGGACGTTCCAGGGGTCGAGTGGCTACACCTTC
CASSGTFQGSSGYTF
>NA|15|NA|TRBJ2-3|TRBV11-3
TGTGCCAGCAGCCAAACAGGGATCAGCACAGATACGCAGTATTTT
CASSQTGISTDTQYF
>TRBD1|14|NA|TRBJ2-5|TRBV5-1
TGCGCCAGCAGCCAAACAGGGGGTCGGGAGACCCAGTACTTC
CASSQTGGRETQYF
>NA|11|NA|TRBJ2-5|TRBV28
TGTGCCAGCAGCACGGAAGAGACCCAGTACTTC
CASSTEETQYF
>NA|10|NA|TRBJ2-5|TRBV4-1
TGCGCCAGCAGCCTCAAGACCCAGTACTTC
CASSLKTQYF
>NA|14|NA|TRBJ1-6|TRBV6-1
TGTGCCAGCAGTGAAGCTCCCGATAATTCACCCCTCCACTTT
CASSEAPDNSPLHF
>NA|13|NA|TRBJ1-5|TRBV28
TGTGCCAGCTCCCGGGGGCCCCATCAGCCCCAGCATTTT
CASSRGPHQPQHF
>NA|14|NA|TRBJ2-7|TRBV5-6
TGTGCCAGCAGCTTTGGGACCCAATTCGGCGAGCAGTACTTC
CASSFGTQFGEQYF
>NA|13|NA|TRBJ2-7|TRBV2
TGTGCCAGCAGTGCACAGGCGCCCTACGAGCAGTACTTC
CASSAQAPYEQYF
>NA|14|NA|TRBJ1-1|TRBV4-3
TGCGCCAGCAGCCAGGCCAGGTTGAACACTGAAGCTTTCTTT
CASSQARLNTEAFF
>TRBD1|17|few|TRBJ1-2|TRBV28
TGTGCCAGCAGTTTAATCGAGGACAGGGCTTTTGACTATGGCTACACCTTC
CASSLIEDRAFDYGYTF
>NA|13|NA|TRBJ2-5|TRBV10-3
TGTGCCATCAGTGGGGGGGATCTGGAGACCCAGTACTTC
CAISGGDLETQYF
>NA|12|NA|TRBJ2-1|TRBV12-3/TRBV12-4
TGTGCCAGCAGTCTACAGGGCTATGAGCAGTTCTTC
CASSLQGYEQFF
>TRBD1|14|NA|TRBJ1-1|TRBV10-1
TGCGCCAACGCCCTTTGGGACAGTACCACTGAAGCTTTCTTT
CANALWDSTTEAFF
>TRBD1|15|NA|TRBJ1-5|TRBV5-6
TGTGCCAGCAGCGTTTTACAGGGGGTCGGTCAGCCCCAGCATTTT
CASSVLQGVGQPQHF
>NA|14|NA|TRBJ1-1|TRBV3-1/TRBV3-2
TGTGCCAGCAGCAAACCCGGACGGGGCACTGAAGCTTTCTTT
CASSKPGRGTEAFF
>TRBD1|18|once|TRBJ1-4|TRBV4-3
TGCGCCAGCAGCCAAGATTGGGGAGGGGACAGCGAGAATGAAAAACTGTTTTTT
CASSQDWGGDSENEKLFF
>NA|15|NA|TRBJ1-5|TRBV9
TGTGCCAGCAGCGTATCGGGGTTGGACAATCAGCCCCAGCATTTT
CASSVSGLDNQPQHF
>TRBD1|14|NA|TRBJ1-1|TRBV18
TGTGCCAGCTCACTAGTCAACAGGGGGGGAGAAGCTTTCTTT
CASSLVNRGGEAFF
>NA|12|NA|TRBJ1-1|TRBV11-2
TGTGCCAGCGGGCCTGGGGGCACTGAAGCTTTCTTT
CASGPGGTEAFF
>NA|14|NA|TRBJ2-3|TRBV27
TGTGCCAGCAGTTTTACCGGGACCGGGACCTCGCAGTATTTT
CASSFTGTGTSQYF
>NA|18|NA|TRBJ1-5|TRBV5-8
TGTGCCAGCAGCTTGAGTCGCAAGGGAACCTATGGCAATCAGCCCCAGCATTTT
CASSLSRKGTYGNQPQHF
>NA|13|NA|TRBJ1-4|TRBV11-2
TGTGCCAGCAGCTTAAGGCCCAATGAAAAACTGTTTTTT
CASSLRPNEKLFF
>NA|12|NA|TRBJ1-2|TRBV7-2
TGTGCCAGCAGCTTAGAAGGGTTAGGCTACACCTTC
CASSLEGLGYTF
>NA|15|NA|TRBJ1-1|TRBV28
TGTGCCAGCAGTTTACTGCTGGGTGCGGACACTGAAGCTTTCTTT
CASSLLLGADTEAFF
>NA|14|NA|TRBJ1-1|TRBV28
TGTGCCAGCGGCAGACAGGTTGAGAACACTGAAGCTTTCTTT
CASGRQVENTEAFF
>TRBD1|15|NA|TRBJ2-2|TRBV6-6
TGTGCCAGCACCCAGACAGGGGGCGCGGGCGGGGAGCTGTTTTTT
CASTQTGGAGGELFF
>TRBD1|16|NA|TRBJ1-4|TRBV6-2/TRBV6-3
TGTGCCAGCAGTTACTCCTCCGTTGACAGGGGGGAAAAACTGTTTTTT
CASSYSSVDRGEKLFF
>NA|13|NA|TRBJ2-1|TRBV7-2
TGTGCCAGCAGCTTAGAACAGGGCCTTGAGCAGTTCTTC
CASSLEQGLEQFF
>NA|15|NA|TRBJ1-5|TRBV28
TGTGCCAGCAGTCCAAGGGGAGTTAGCAATCAGCCCCAGCATTTT
CASSPRGVSNQPQHF
>NA|15|NA|TRBJ1-2|TRBV28
TGTGCCAGCAGTTGGGCGGCCCGCTTTAACTATGGCTACACCTTC
CASSWAARFNYGYTF
>NA|14|NA|TRBJ2-3|TRBV27
TGTGCCAGCAGTTTATCCACAGTTAGGGATACGCAGTATTTT
CASSLSTVRDTQYF
>NA|15|NA|TRBJ2-3|TRBV28
TGTGCCAGCAGTTTCAGCGCGCGGGGCACAGATACGCAGTATTTT
CASSFSARGTDTQYF
>NA|13|NA|TRBJ2-2|TRBV4-2
TGTGCCAGCAGCCAACGGAACGCCGGGGAGCTGTTTTTT
CASSQRNAGELFF
>TRBD1|16|NA|TRBJ2-3|TRBV9
TGTGCCAGCAGCGTAGCTAGGGGGCCCCGGGCAGATACGCAGTATTTT
CASSVARGPRADTQYF
>NA|19|few|TRBJ1-3|TRBV23-1
TGCGCCAGCAGTCAACCAACCCTTCCCGGAGGGTGCTCTGGAAACACCATATATTTT
CASSQPTLPGGCSGNTIYF
>TRBD1|16|NA|TRBJ1-3|TRBV5-6
TGTGCCAGCAGCCCTGGACAGGGGGACTCTGGAAACACCATATATTTT
CASSPGQGDSGNTIYF
>NA|13|NA|TRBJ1-5|TRBV9
TGTGCCAGCAGCGTAGAGGAGGGGGAGCCCCAGCATTTT
CASSVEEGEPQHF
>NA|14|NA|TRBJ1-4|TRBV5-1
TGCGCCAGCAGCCCGACGGGGTTGGACGAAAAACTGTTTTTT
CASSPTGLDEKLFF
>NA|13|NA|TRBJ2-7|TRBV6-5
TGTGCCAGCAGCGCCGGGACAACCTACGAGCAGTACTTC
CASSAGTTYEQYF